The clone carrying this TCR beta chain was counted a single time. Its target is unknown. The PCR ran on 60 Vbeta and 13 Jbeta primers. Only in-frame clones appear in the TCRdb table, and some are missing; sequencing was by immunoSEQ multiplex PCR. The data hold 100,000 to 140,000 clones, with 70% to 85% observed a single time. This specimen comes from a study of cytomegalovirus exposure and HLA in healthy donors. Notes on the study in general: Versus the 666-donor mean, an Asian-associated ancestry cluster reportedly showed fewer N-insertions in a later analysis. With later analysis, a missense DCLRE1C variant became linked to TCR beta V- and J-gene trimming.

The CDR3 runs to 13 residues. CDR1 and CDR2 (germline): MDHEN, SYDVKM. With 6 bases removed from V and 6 bases from J, the gap between germline ends came to 15 bases. The receptor comes from a male donor in good health and CMV-seronegative. V gene TRBV28 combines with J gene TRBJ2-7; D might be TRBD1 (6 bases). Sequencing was done on a sample of PBMCs. CDR3 in amino acids: CASRPRGQVEQYF. The CDR3 nucleotides are TGTGCCAGCAGACCCAGGGGACAAGTCGAGCAGTACTTC.